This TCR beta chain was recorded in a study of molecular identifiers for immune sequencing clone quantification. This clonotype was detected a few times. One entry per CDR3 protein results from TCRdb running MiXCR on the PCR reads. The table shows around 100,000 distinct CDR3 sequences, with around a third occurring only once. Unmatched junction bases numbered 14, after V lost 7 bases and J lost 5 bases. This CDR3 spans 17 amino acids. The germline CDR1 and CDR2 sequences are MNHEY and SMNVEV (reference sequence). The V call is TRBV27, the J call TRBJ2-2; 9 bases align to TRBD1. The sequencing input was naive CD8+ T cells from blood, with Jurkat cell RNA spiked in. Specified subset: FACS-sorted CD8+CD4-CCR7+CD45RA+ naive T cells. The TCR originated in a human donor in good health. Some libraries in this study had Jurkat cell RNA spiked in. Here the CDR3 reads CASTIGWGTGHTGELFF. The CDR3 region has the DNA TGTGCCAGCACCATAGGCTGGGGGACAGGGCATACCGGGGAGCTGTTTTTT.